These T cell receptor beta chains were read from a single sample in a study of response to subunit inactivated influenza vaccine. TCRdb analysed the RT-PCR reads with MiXCR anew, one entry per CDR3 protein. The data contain about 530,000 distinct CDR3 sequences, 10% to 15% of them singletons. The material was PBMCs from blood, obtained roughly 46 days after vaccination. Receptor source: a man aged 50 or older who received an inactivated influenza vaccine. Each CDR3 is given with its conserved first and last residue. The order of the fields is V gene, D gene, clone size, J gene, CDR3 protein, CDR3 DNA. A D gene is named only where the DNA matches it firmly. The listing skips clone size in some rows; elsewhere it reads once, few, many or a size class.

V gene: TRBV10-3
D gene: NA
clone size: NA
J gene: TRBJ2-3
CDR3 protein: CAISSLDAGTQYF
CDR3 DNA: TGTGCCATCTCGTCTTTGGACGCTGGTACGCAGTATTTT

V gene: TRBV27
D gene: NA
clone size: few
J gene: TRBJ2-7
CDR3 protein: CASSLYIGAGYEQYF
CDR3 DNA: TGTGCCAGCAGTTTATATATCGGGGCAGGATACGAGCAGTACTTC

V gene: TRBV6-1
D gene: NA
clone size: many
J gene: TRBJ2-2
CDR3 protein: CASSVGSLNTGELFF
CDR3 DNA: TGTGCCAGCAGTGTTGGCAGCCTCAACACCGGGGAGCTGTTTTTT

V gene: TRBV6-5
D gene: NA
clone size: few
J gene: TRBJ2-2
CDR3 protein: CASSYSIQPATGELFF
CDR3 DNA: TGTGCCAGCAGTTACTCGATCCAGCCAGCCACCGGGGAGCTGTTTTTT

V gene: TRBV20-1
D gene: NA
clone size: few
J gene: TRBJ1-1
CDR3 protein: CSARLQVNTEAFF
CDR3 DNA: TGCAGTGCTAGATTACAGGTGAACACTGAAGCTTTCTTT

V gene: TRBV7-2
D gene: NA
clone size: NA
J gene: TRBJ2-3
CDR3 protein: CASSSQFRRTDTQYF
CDR3 DNA: TGTGCCAGCAGCTCCCAGTTTCGCCGCACAGATACGCAGTATTTT

V gene: TRBV28
D gene: TRBD1
clone size: NA
J gene: TRBJ2-6
CDR3 protein: CASSLPTGQRANVLTF
CDR3 DNA: TGTGCCAGCAGTTTACCGACAGGGCAAAGGGCCAACGTCCTGACTTTC

V gene: TRBV24-1
D gene: TRBD2
clone size: NA
J gene: TRBJ2-3
CDR3 protein: CATSDPEWVTSGASDTQYF
CDR3 DNA: TGTGCCACCAGTGATCCCGAGTGGGTAACTAGCGGAGCCTCAGATACGCAGTATTTT

V gene: TRBV20-1
D gene: TRBD2
clone size: many
J gene: TRBJ2-1
CDR3 protein: CSASLAGVSNEQFF
CDR3 DNA: TGCAGTGCTAGTCTAGCGGGAGTTTCCAATGAGCAGTTCTTC

V gene: TRBV5-1
D gene: NA
clone size: NA
J gene: TRBJ2-7
CDR3 protein: CASSPHQGSHYEQYF
CDR3 DNA: TGCGCCAGCAGCCCACATCAGGGATCCCACTACGAGCAGTACTTC

V gene: TRBV7-8
D gene: TRBD1
clone size: many
J gene: TRBJ2-7
CDR3 protein: CASSYPDRAHEQYF
CDR3 DNA: TGTGCCAGCAGCTACCCGGACAGGGCCCACGAGCAGTACTTC

V gene: TRBV29-1
D gene: TRBD2
clone size: many
J gene: TRBJ2-7
CDR3 protein: CSVAGGEYYEQYF
CDR3 DNA: TGCAGCGTAGCGGGAGGAGAATACTACGAGCAGTACTTC

V gene: TRBV20-1
D gene: TRBD1
clone size: NA
J gene: TRBJ2-7
CDR3 protein: CSATPGQGAYEQYF
CDR3 DNA: TGCAGTGCAACCCCGGGACAGGGGGCCTACGAGCAGTACTTC

V gene: TRBV12-3/TRBV12-4
D gene: NA
clone size: NA
J gene: TRBJ1-2
CDR3 protein: CASSFYGAGDYGYTF
CDR3 DNA: TGTGCCAGCAGTTTTTATGGGGCGGGGGACTATGGCTACACCTTC

V gene: TRBV7-3
D gene: TRBD1
clone size: NA
J gene: TRBJ2-1
CDR3 protein: CASSLQGAFYNEQFF
CDR3 DNA: TGTGCCAGCAGCTTACAGGGGGCGTTTTACAATGAGCAGTTCTTC

V gene: TRBV4-3
D gene: TRBD1
clone size: many
J gene: TRBJ1-2
CDR3 protein: CASSPDRGLGNYGYTF
CDR3 DNA: TGCGCCAGCAGTCCTGACAGGGGGCTCGGTAACTATGGCTACACCTTC

V gene: TRBV10-3
D gene: NA
clone size: NA
J gene: TRBJ1-4
CDR3 protein: CAISELGVITKHGNEKLFF
CDR3 DNA: TGTGCCATCAGTGAGTTAGGAGTTATCACCAAACATGGAAATGAAAAACTGTTTTTT

V gene: TRBV5-1
D gene: NA
clone size: few
J gene: TRBJ2-2
CDR3 protein: CASSLDVGELFF
CDR3 DNA: TGCGCCAGCAGCTTGGATGTCGGGGAGCTGTTTTTT

V gene: TRBV5-1
D gene: NA
clone size: NA
J gene: TRBJ2-7
CDR3 protein: CASSLGDGNYEQYF
CDR3 DNA: TGCGCCAGCAGCTTGGGGGACGGTAACTACGAGCAGTACTTC

V gene: TRBV11-2
D gene: TRBD2
clone size: NA
J gene: TRBJ2-3
CDR3 protein: CASSLEGLAGGDTDTQYF
CDR3 DNA: TGTGCCAGCAGCTTAGAGGGGCTAGCGGGGGGCGACACAGATACGCAGTATTTT

V gene: TRBV20-1
D gene: NA
clone size: NA
J gene: TRBJ2-5
CDR3 protein: CSARAGLETQYF
CDR3 DNA: TGCAGTGCTAGGGCCGGTTTGGAGACCCAGTACTTC

V gene: TRBV27
D gene: TRBD1
clone size: many
J gene: TRBJ2-5
CDR3 protein: CASSLRQGRETQYF
CDR3 DNA: TGTGCCAGCAGTTTAAGACAGGGACGAGAGACCCAGTACTTC